These 29 T cell receptor beta chains were sequenced from one sample in a study of CD8 T cells in Susac syndrome. Random hexamers were used to reverse transcribe roughly 0.5 to 1 ug of RNA. TCRdb reprocessed the immunoSEQ multiplex PCR reads via MiXCR and lists one record per CDR3 protein. The sample has 150,000 to 200,000 distinct CDR3 sequences; approximately 96% are singletons. Sequencing was performed on CD8+ T cells from PBMCs. The source is a human donor with multiple sclerosis.

The V call is TRBV2, the J call TRBJ2-7; a possible D gene is TRBD2 (6 bases). Trimming removed 1 base at V and 1 base at J, with 11 bases between. The CDR3 consists of 15 residues. Germline CDR1 is SNHLY and CDR2 is FYNNEI. CDR3 bases: TGTGCCAGCAGTGAAGGTCCGGGACTTTCCTACGAGCAGTACTTC. It translates to CASSEGPGLSYEQYF.

The rearrangement uses TRBV7-9 and TRBJ1-1; the D gene is possibly TRBD1 (5 bases). Germline CDR1 and CDR2: SEHNR and FQNEAQ (reference sequence). V lost 7 bases to trimming and J lost 6 bases, with 15 bases between them. The CDR3 runs to 13 residues. CDR3 nucleotide sequence: TGTGCCAGCACCGGGACCGCTTACGCTGAAGCTTTCTTT. It specifies CASTGTAYAEAFF.

This CDR3 reads CASSEATGGNYGYTF. The DNA of the CDR3 is TGTGCCAGCAGTGAAGCGACAGGGGGCAACTATGGCTACACCTTC. The gene calls are TRBV2 and TRBJ1-2; 10 bases match TRBD1. Germline lookup yields CDR1 SNHLY and CDR2 FYNNEI. V lost 0 bases to trimming and J lost 2 bases; unmatched junction nucleotides: 0. This CDR3 is built from 15 residues.

In this sample, this clonotype turned up once. V gene TRBV29-1 combines with J gene TRBJ2-7; 7 bases align to TRBD1. The CDR3 has 15 amino acids. Germline V gene lookup returns CDR1 SQVTM and CDR2 ANQGSEA. V lost 3 bases to trimming and J lost 0 bases; unmatched junction nucleotides: 8. The CDR3 nucleotides are TGCAGCGTTGAGGCCGTTGGGACAGCCTCCTACGAGCAGTACTTC. Translation: CSVEAVGTASYEQYF.

CDR3 sequence reads: CASSHGVFEQYF. CDR3 coding DNA: TGTGCCAGCAGTCACGGGGTTTTCGAGCAGTACTTC. The chain joins TRBV12-3 or TRBV12-4 to TRBJ2-7; TRBD2 is a possible D gene (5 bases). There are 12 residues in the CDR3. Trimming removed 5 bases from V and 6 bases from J, with 11 bases in between.

V is TRBV20-1 and J is TRBJ2-3; D unclear. The CDR3 sequence is 14 residues long. The ends were cut back, 3 bases at V and 0 bases at J, with 10 bases in the middle. The germline V gene has CDR1 DFQATT and CDR2 SNEGSKA (reference sequence). CDR3: CSASGWPSTDTQYF. CDR3 DNA: TGCAGTGCTAGCGGCTGGCCGAGCACAGATACGCAGTATTTT.

The chain links TRBV27 to TRBJ2-5; D remains ambiguous. The CDR3 contains 17 residues. V lost 2 bases and J lost 2, with 18 bases in between. From germline, CDR1 is MNHEY and CDR2 SMNVEV (reference sequence). The CDR3 nucleotides read TGTGCCAGCAGTTTACAGGCTTCGGGCAGACCTCAAGAGACCCAGTACTTC. Residues: CASSLQASGRPQETQYF.

The chain carries TRBV3-1 and TRBJ2-3, with TRBD2 identical over 14 bases. CDR1 and CDR2 (germline): LGHDT, YNNKEL (reference sequence). The CDR3 has 17 residues. The J segment lost 4 bases and the V segment lost 3 bases, leaving 6 bases of the junction unmatched. The CDR3, as DNA: TGTGCCAGCAGCCACCCCGGGACTAGCGGGGGTGCAGATACGCAGTATTTT. It encodes CASSHPGTSGGADTQYF.

This chain connects TRBV24-1 to TRBJ2-1, with 7 positions matching TRBD1. This CDR3 has 16 residues. V gave up 4 bases and J gave up 6 bases; unmatched junction bases: 11. The V gene's germline CDR1 is KGHDR and CDR2 SFDVKD. DNA for the CDR3: TGTGCCACCAGTGACTTGAGAGGGACAGAGTTCAATGAGCAGTTCTTC. It translates to CATSDLRGTEFNEQFF.

The chain recombines TRBV28 with TRBJ2-3; D gene uncertain. The CDR3 has 15 amino acids. Trimming shortened V by 4 bases and J by 4 bases, and 15 bases separated the two germline ends. In germline, CDR1 is MDHEN, CDR2 SYDVKM. CDR3 sequence reads: CASSSTLRFPDTQYF. The CDR3 nucleotides are TGTGCCAGCAGTTCCACTCTTCGTTTCCCAGATACGCAGTATTTT.

This chain uses TRBV3-1 with TRBJ1-1; D remains ambiguous. V lost 2 bases and J lost 7, with 5 bases in between. From germline, CDR1 is LGHDT and CDR2 YNNKEL (reference sequence). This CDR3 has 11 amino acids. The CDR3 DNA sequence: TGTGCCAGCAGCCAACACGGTGAAGCTTTCTTT. It codes for CASSQHGEAFF. Complete variable domain (other parts from reference TRBV3-1 and TRBJ1-1): DTAVSQTPKYLVTQMGNDKSIKCEQNLGHDTMYWYKQDSKKFLKIMFSYNNKELIINETVPNRFSPKSPDKAHLNLHINSLELGDSAVYFCASSQHGEAFFGQGTRLTVV.

The rearrangement links TRBV20-1 to TRBJ2-7, with no clear D. CDR3 length: 14 residues. Germline V gives CDR1 DFQATT, CDR2 SNEGSKA (reference sequence). Deletions cut 0 bases from V and 3 bases from J, with 12 bases between. The CDR3 here is CSARDRPLGYEQYF. The DNA for the CDR3 is TGCAGTGCTAGAGACCGACCCTTGGGCTACGAGCAGTACTTC.

The rearrangement uses TRBV6-6 and TRBJ2-5; TRBD2 is a possible D gene (6 bases). V lost 2 bases to trimming and J lost 3 bases, with 10 bases between them. This CDR3 spans 14 amino acids. Germline V lookup: CDR1 MNHNY, CDR2 SVGAGI (reference sequence). The CDR3 DNA reads as TGTGCCAGCAGTTACGATGGGGGGAAAGAGACCCAGTACTTC. This sequence encodes CASSYDGGKETQYF.

The rearrangement uses TRBV23-1 and TRBJ1-5; D gene unclear. TRBV23-1 is treated as an ORF (open reading frame) with a function not yet certain. Trimming took 7 bases from V and 0 from J, leaving 19 bases between them. This CDR3 contains 17 residues. CDR3 sequence reads: CASMQRDLLYSNQPQHF. The CDR3 coding sequence is TGCGCCAGCATGCAGAGGGATCTCCTTTATAGCAATCAGCCCCAGCATTTT.

The gene calls are TRBV28 and TRBJ2-7; D gene unclear. Germline CDR1 and CDR2: MDHEN and SYDVKM. The length of the CDR3 is 15 residues. V shed 1 base and J shed 0 bases, with 10 bases lying between them. The CDR3 reads CASSLFGISSYEQYF. The DNA for the CDR3 is TGTGCCAGCAGTTTATTCGGAATAAGCTCCTACGAGCAGTACTTC.

V is TRBV7-9 and J is TRBJ2-3; perhaps TRBD2 as D (5 bases). Looked up from germline, CDR1 is SEHNR and CDR2 is FQNEAQ (reference sequence). The CDR3 totals 15 residues. Trimming cost V 6 bases and J 2 bases, with 15 bases left between them. CDR3 DNA: TGTGCCAGCAGGAAATTGGACTTCATCACAGATACGCAGTATTTT. It translates to CASRKLDFITDTQYF.

The rearrangement links TRBV20-1 to TRBJ2-2; TRBD1 might be the D (5 bases). V lost 3 bases, J lost 4 bases, and 12 bases lay in between. CDR1 is DFQATT and CDR2 is SNEGSKA in the germline V gene (reference sequence). The CDR3 runs 14 residues. DNA for the CDR3: TGCAGTGCTAGGGACGACAGTTTCACCGGGGAGCTGTTTTTT. Translating gives CSARDDSFTGELFF.

The chain uses TRBV5-1 and TRBJ1-2; 8 nucleotides line up with TRBD1. After removal of 1 base from V and 6 bases from J, the junction contained 8 bases not matched to a gene. Germline-derived CDR1 and CDR2 are SGHRS and YFSETQ. CDR3 length: 15 amino acids. The CDR3 sequence is CASSLTQTGEDGYTF. DNA for the CDR3: TGCGCCAGCAGCTTGACCCAGACAGGGGAGGATGGCTACACCTTC.

The J gene is TRBJ2-7, the V gene TRBV7-9; no definite D call. V gave up 4 bases and J gave up 2 bases, with 12 bases separating them. The germline V gene has CDR1 SEHNR and CDR2 FQNEAQ (reference sequence). The CDR3 is made up of 14 amino acids. CDR3 in amino acids: CASSSLNDAYEQYF. Written as DNA, the CDR3 is TGTGCCAGCAGCTCCCTAAATGACGCCTACGAGCAGTACTTC.

The chain employs TRBV28 and TRBJ2-7; unclear D gene. Germline CDR1 reads MDHEN; CDR2 reads SYDVKM. The length of the CDR3 is 12 residues. Trimming stripped 6 bases from V and 1 base from J, with 7 bases between. For the CDR3, the DNA is TGTGCCAGCAGCAATATATCCTACGAGCAGTACTTC. This sequence encodes CASSNISYEQYF.

This clonotype showed up just once. The J gene is TRBJ2-3, the V gene TRBV9; no clear D gene. Germline V gene data show CDR1 as SGDLS and CDR2 as YYNGEE. The CDR3 consists of 14 residues. Trimming stripped 2 bases from V and 1 base from J, with 8 bases between. CDR3 nucleotide sequence: TGTGCCAGCAGCGTGGAAGCTCGCACAGATACGCAGTATTTT. Translated: CASSVEARTDTQYF.

CDR3 amino acids: CSVLHETGGSFF. CDR3 bases: TGCAGCGTACTACATGAGACAGGCGGGTCGTTCTTC. The chain joins TRBV29-1 to TRBJ2-1; the D gene is possibly TRBD1 (6 bases). V lost 6 bases and J 15 bases, leaving 21 bases between the germline ends. In germline, CDR1 is SQVTM, CDR2 ANQGSEA. The CDR3 covers 12 residues.

The CDR3 reads CSVVGGWAGANVLTF. CDR3 DNA sequence: TGCAGCGTTGTGGGGGGCTGGGCTGGGGCCAACGTCCTGACTTTC. The gene calls are TRBV29-1 and TRBJ2-6; D may be TRBD1 or TRBD2 (6 bases each). The CDR3 contains 15 residues. In germline, CDR1 is SQVTM, CDR2 ANQGSEA. V lost 4 bases to trimming and J lost 2 bases, with 12 bases between them.

The J gene is TRBJ1-2, the V gene TRBV2, with 7 bases matching TRBD1. CDR1 and CDR2 (germline): SNHLY, FYNNEI. The CDR3 totals 14 residues. The V segment lost 11 bases and the J segment 2 bases; nucleotides outside the gene matches: 11. This CDR3 reads CALQEGRGNYGYTF. Written as DNA, the CDR3 is TGTGCCCTCCAAGAGGGCAGGGGGAACTATGGCTACACCTTC.

The chain recombines TRBV9 with TRBJ2-1; tentative D call: TRBD2 (6 bases). Germline CDR1 is SGDLS and CDR2 is YYNGEE. The V gene lost 7 bases and the J gene lost 2 bases, with 10 bases spanning the gap. The CDR3 is made up of 13 amino acids. CDR3 DNA sequence: TGTGCCAGCGGCGGGACGGCCTACAATGAGCAGTTCTTC. Translating it yields CASGGTAYNEQFF.

The V call is TRBV7-9, the J call TRBJ2-1; D is unresolved. CDR3 size: 15 residues. From germline, CDR1 is SEHNR and CDR2 FQNEAQ (reference sequence). Trimming took off 5 bases at V and 6 bases at J, with 17 bases between the two ends. CDR3 protein: CASSLPEVARNEQFF. In DNA, the CDR3 is TGTGCCAGCAGCCTCCCAGAGGTCGCCCGCAATGAGCAGTTCTTC. The variable domain in full, completed from reference TRBV7-9 and TRBJ2-1, reads DTGVSQNPRHKITKRGQNVTFRCDPISEHNRLYWYRQTLGQGPEFLTYFQNEAQLEKSRLLSDRFSAERPKGSFSTLEIQRTEQGDSAMYLCASSLPEVARNEQFFGPGTRLTVL.

This rearrangement joins TRBV27 to TRBJ1-2, with TRBD1 matching 9 bases. The germline V gene has CDR1 MNHEY and CDR2 SMNVEV (reference sequence). With 2 bases clipped from V and 8 bases from J, the junction kept 9 bases outside the gene matches. This CDR3 has 15 residues. CDR3 DNA sequence: TGTGCCAGCAGTTTAAGGGGACAGGGTGTGGACGGCTACACCTTC. It is translated as CASSLRGQGVDGYTF.

The J gene is TRBJ2-1, the V gene TRBV12-3 or TRBV12-4; TRBD1 matches at 7 bases. The CDR3 has 15 amino acids. V was pared by 6 bases and J by 1 base, with 6 bases of the junction left unmatched. CDR3 coding DNA: TGTGCCAGCAGCCCGGACAGGTCTTCCTACAATGAGCAGTTCTTC. Translated: CASSPDRSSYNEQFF.

V gene TRBV7-8 combines with J gene TRBJ1-5, with D perhaps matching TRBD1 (6 bases). The CDR3 length is 17 residues. Trimming took 4 bases from V and 0 from J, leaving 16 bases between them. Germline V gives CDR1 SGHVS, CDR2 FQNEAQ. CDR3 sequence: CASSSGTPVSSNQPQHF. As DNA, the CDR3 is TGTGCCAGCAGCTCCGGGACACCGGTCTCTAGCAATCAGCCCCAGCATTTT.